This T cell receptor beta chain was documented in a study of blood T cells in healthy people across ages. Study in general: Template-switching capture recovered about one barcoded beta molecule per two T cells.

In regard to this clonotype: What it binds is not known.

PCR was performed a second time for roughly 7 to 12 cycles using a sample-barcoded 5' primer and a J-beta primer mix. A 12-random-nucleotide template-switch adaptor tagged each cDNA molecule. TCRdb recomputed calls from the 5' RACE reads with MiXCR, one row per CDR3 protein. This table holds some 1,500,000 distinct CDR3 sequences, roughly two fifths found once. Overall study results and limits: A roughly linear age-dependent decrease characterized TCR beta diversity per million T cells.

Isolation recovered at least 6 million PBMCs from every sample. The ends lost 2 bases at V and 3 bases at J; junction bases unmatched: 8. This CDR3 has 16 amino acids. Per the germline V gene, CDR1 is MGHRA and CDR2 is YSYEKL. Material for sequencing was blood. The clonotype was recovered from a woman aged 18-29 years in good health. This chain uses TRBV4-1 with TRBJ2-3, with TRBD1 matching over 7 bases. The CDR3 here is CASSQFNRGRTDTQYF. The CDR3 DNA reads as TGCGCCAGCAGCCAATTTAACAGGGGCAGAACAGATACGCAGTATTTT.